Shown below are 12 T cell receptor beta chains from a single sample sequenced in a study of T cell responses to AZD1222 COVID-19 vaccine. Clones were sequenced by immunoSEQ multiplex PCR, and TCRdb holds only the in-frame ones, with some missing. The table lists over 150,000 clones, less than 95% of them singletons. The source material was peripheral blood, sampled on day 0 of AZD1222 vaccination. The source is an adult in good health.

The J gene is TRBJ2-1, the V gene TRBV5-1, with a tentative D call TRBD1 (5 bases). The CDR3 has 15 amino acids. The germline V gene encodes CDR1 SGHRS and CDR2 YFSETQ. Trimming shortened V by 0 bases and J by 3 bases, and 10 bases separated the two germline ends. CDR3 amino acids: CASSLVAGLYNEQFF. As DNA, the CDR3 is TGCGCCAGCAGCTTGGTTGCAGGGCTCTACAATGAGCAGTTCTTC.

The genes are TRBV5-4 and TRBJ2-6; the match to TRBD1 covers 8 bases. Germline V gene sequence: CDR1 SGHNT, CDR2 YYREEE (reference sequence). V trimming: 0 bases; J trimming: 0 bases; junction bases outside the gene matches: 8. There are 19 residues in the CDR3. The CDR3 spells CASSLDLGQVLSGANVLTF. CDR3 bases: TGTGCCAGCAGCTTGGATCTGGGACAGGTCCTCTCTGGGGCCAACGTCCTGACTTTC.

The genes are TRBV29-1 and TRBJ2-7; 9 bases match TRBD1. V dropped 6 bases and J dropped 3; count of bases not matched to a gene: 3. CDR3 length: 12 amino acids. Looked up from germline, CDR1 is SQVTM and CDR2 is ANQGSEA. The CDR3 sequence is CSVLDRGYEQYF. DNA of the CDR3: TGCAGCGTACTGGACAGGGGCTACGAGCAGTACTTC.

The chain employs TRBV2 and TRBJ2-3; a possible D gene is TRBD1 (7 bases). The V end lost 4 bases, the J end lost 0 bases, and 11 bases lay between the germline ends. CDR1 and CDR2 (germline): SNHLY, FYNNEI. The CDR3 is 15 amino acids. DNA for the CDR3: TGTGCCAGCAGTGCGACAGGGACTAGCACAGATACGCAGTATTTT. It yields the protein CASSATGTSTDTQYF.

This sequence joins TRBV3-1 (or the pseudogene TRBV3-2) and TRBJ2-3; 10 bases agree with TRBD2. This CDR3 spans 18 amino acids. Germline values: CDR1 LGHDT, CDR2 YNNKEL (reference sequence). V dropped 2 bases and J dropped 4; count of bases not matched to a gene: 12. CDR3: CASSQSSGGAGVADTQYF. As DNA, the CDR3 is TGTGCCAGCAGCCAATCGAGCGGGGGGGCCGGGGTTGCAGATACGCAGTATTTT.

V and J are TRBV5-5 and TRBJ2-3, with 7 bases fitting TRBD1. CDR1 and CDR2 from the germline V gene are SGHKS and YYEKEE (reference sequence). The CDR3 totals 12 residues. Unmatched junction bases numbered 3, after V lost 9 bases and J lost 2 bases. The CDR3, as DNA: TGTGCCATCGGGACAGCCACAGATACGCAGTATTTT. This gives the protein CAIGTATDTQYF. Full variable domain (missing parts from reference TRBV5-5 and TRBJ2-3): DAGVTQSPTHLIKTRGQQVTLRCSPISGHKSVSWYQQVLGQGPQFIFQYYEKEERGRGNFPDRFSARQFPNYSSELNVNALLLGDSALYLCAIGTATDTQYFGPGTRLTVL.

The rearrangement uses TRBV7-9 and TRBJ1-1, with D possibly matching TRBD1 (5 bases). CDR3 size: 14 residues. Trimming shortened V by 0 bases and J by 7 bases, and 12 bases separated the two germline ends. Germline loops: CDR1 SEHNR, CDR2 FQNEAQ (reference sequence). The CDR3 loop is CASSLAMQGVEAFF. In nucleotides, the CDR3 is TGTGCCAGCAGCTTAGCGATGCAGGGTGTTGAAGCTTTCTTT.

The chain recombines TRBV5-1 with TRBJ1-4; D not certain. The CDR3 runs 14 residues. Trimming took 2 bases from V and 2 from J, leaving 7 bases between them. Germline CDR1 reads SGHRS; CDR2 reads YFSETQ. The DNA of the CDR3 is TGCGCCAGCAGCTTTAGCGGGACTAATGAAAAACTGTTTTTT. Encoded protein: CASSFSGTNEKLFF.

The chain recombines TRBV9 with TRBJ1-5, with TRBD1 as a possible D gene (5 bases). The CDR3 length is 21 residues. Per the germline V gene, CDR1 is SGDLS and CDR2 is YYNGEE. The V gene lost 0 bases and the J gene lost 0 bases, with 25 bases spanning the gap. The CDR3 nucleotides read TGTGCCAGCAGCGTAGATTTGGGGTGGGGCGGCGCCCAAACTAGCAATCAGCCCCAGCATTTT. Protein: CASSVDLGWGGAQTSNQPQHF.

The chain employs TRBV19 and TRBJ2-1, with 8 bases that match TRBD2. The CDR3 has 15 amino acids. The germline CDR1 and CDR2 sequences are LNHDA and SQIVND (reference sequence). The V segment lost 3 bases and the J segment 8 bases; nucleotides outside the gene matches: 9. The chain's CDR3 is CASSINSGGSDEQFF. CDR3 DNA sequence: TGTGCCAGTAGTATTAACAGCGGGGGTTCAGATGAGCAGTTCTTC.

The chain joins TRBV7-8 to TRBJ2-1; TRBD1 is a possible D gene (6 bases). Germline-derived CDR1 and CDR2 are SGHVS and FQNEAQ. This CDR3 region has 15 residues. V dropped 5 bases and J dropped 8 bases, with 19 bases sitting between them. CDR3 nucleotide sequence: TGTGCCAGCAGCCAGCCGGGCAGGGGTACCGATGAGCAGTTCTTC. Encoded protein: CASSQPGRGTDEQFF.

The chain employs TRBV11-1 and TRBJ1-6; 8 nucleotides match TRBD1. V was clipped by 8 bases and J by 4 bases; unmatched bases: 7. The germline CDR1 and CDR2 sequences are SGHAT and FQDESV (reference sequence). CDR3 length equals 15 residues. The CDR3 DNA follows: TGTGCCAGCCGACAGGGGCTATCGTATAATTCACCCCTCCACTTT. It codes for CASRQGLSYNSPLHF.